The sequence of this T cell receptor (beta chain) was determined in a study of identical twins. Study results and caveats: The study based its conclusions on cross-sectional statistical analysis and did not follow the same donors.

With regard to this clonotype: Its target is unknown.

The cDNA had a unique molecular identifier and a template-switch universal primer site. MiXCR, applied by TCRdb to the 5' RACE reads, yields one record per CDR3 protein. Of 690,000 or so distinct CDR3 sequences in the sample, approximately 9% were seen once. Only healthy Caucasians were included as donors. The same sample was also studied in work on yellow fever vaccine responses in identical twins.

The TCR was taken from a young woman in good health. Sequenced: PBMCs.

CDR3 protein: CSARGPKNTGELFF. For the CDR3, the DNA is TGCAGTGCTAGAGGCCCGAAGAACACCGGGGAGCTGTTTTTT. The V and J genes are TRBV20-1 and TRBJ2-2; D uncertain. The CDR3 runs 14 residues. Trimming removed 1 base from V and 1 base from J, with 7 bases in between. The germline V gene encodes CDR1 DFQATT and CDR2 SNEGSKA (reference sequence).